A single sample gave rise to the 23 T cell receptor beta chains below, sequenced in a study of T-cell reconstitution after alpha-beta-depleted transplantation in children. Preparation of the TCRbeta library used unique molecular identifiers. TCRdb recomputed calls from the PCR reads with MiXCR, one row per CDR3 protein. Of approximately 240,000 distinct CDR3 sequences listed, over 9.5% were seen once; the top ten hold 5.1%. The sequencing used PBMCs from the stem cell graft donor, collected from the stem cell graft. Receptors originate from a human donor who donated a stem cell graft to a child with SCID.

This clonotype was seen many times. This sequence joins TRBV7-6 and TRBJ2-1; weak D call: TRBD1 (6 bases). The V gene's germline CDR1 is SGHVS and CDR2 FNYEAQ. The V and J ends lost 1 base and 5 bases respectively, with 9 bases between them. The CDR3 is 14 amino acids. The CDR3 DNA is TGTGCCAGCAGCTTAGGAACAGGGCACAATGAGCAGTTCTTC. This sequence encodes CASSLGTGHNEQFF.

The sample holds many counts of this clonotype. The chain couples TRBV9 to TRBJ2-3; 8 bases line up with TRBD2. The V and J ends lost 0 bases and 3 bases, in that order; junction bases with no gene match: 6. The germline V gene encodes CDR1 SGDLS and CDR2 YYNGEE. The CDR3 sequence is 16 residues long. In DNA form, the CDR3 reads TGTGCCAGCAGCGTAGACCAGCGGGGGCGGACAGATACGCAGTATTTT. The encoded protein is CASSVDQRGRTDTQYF.

This clonotype was detected ten times or more. The chain links TRBV5-1 to TRBJ1-6; D is perhaps TRBD1 (5 bases). Germline CDR1 SGHRS, CDR2 YFSETQ. V gave up 0 bases and J gave up 6 bases, with 10 bases separating them. The CDR3 sequence is 15 residues long. As DNA, the CDR3 is TGCGCCAGCAGCTTGGAGACAGTACCTAATTCACCCCTCCACTTT. It specifies CASSLETVPNSPLHF.

This clonotype has only a few counts. V and J are TRBV5-1 and TRBJ2-3; maybe TRBD2 (6 bases). Germline V gene sequence: CDR1 SGHRS, CDR2 YFSETQ. The CDR3 consists of 15 residues. Trimming took 6 bases from V and 1 from J, leaving 15 bases between them. This CDR3 reads CASIPFGGRTDTQYF. The CDR3 DNA reads as TGCGCCAGCATCCCCTTCGGGGGACGCACAGATACGCAGTATTTT.

This clonotype has at least ten counts. The chain uses TRBV28 and TRBJ2-7, with 7 bases lining up with TRBD2. The trim removed 2 bases at V and 9 bases at J, leaving 10 bases unmatched. Germline lookup yields CDR1 MDHEN and CDR2 SYDVKM. CDR3 size: 14 residues. In DNA form, the CDR3 reads TGTGCCAGCAGTTTAAGGGCCTGGACGGGAGGGCAGTACTTC. As protein: CASSLRAWTGGQYF.

Ten or more counts support this clonotype. The chain couples TRBV2 to TRBJ2-3; perhaps D is TRBD1 or TRBD2 (5 bases each). The CDR3 runs to 14 residues. Germline loops: CDR1 SNHLY, CDR2 FYNNEI. Trimming took off 6 bases at V and 0 bases at J, with 10 bases between the two ends. CDR3 bases: TGTGCCAGCAGGGAGGACACTAGCACAGATACGCAGTATTTT. Its translation: CASREDTSTDTQYF. Based on the CDR3 plus reference TRBV2 and TRBJ2-3, the full variable domain is EPEVTQTPSHQVTQMGQEVILRCVPISNHLYFYWYRQILGQKVEFLVSFYNNEISEKSEIFDDQFSVERPDGSNFTLKIRSTKLEDSAMYFCASREDTSTDTQYFGPGTRLTVL.

The table lists this clonotype with many counts. V and J are TRBV20-1 and TRBJ2-3; 11 positions agree with TRBD2. Unmatched junction bases numbered 12, after V lost 6 bases and J lost 1 base. The CDR3 covers 17 residues. The V gene's germline CDR1 is DFQATT and CDR2 SNEGSKA (reference sequence). Here the CDR3 DNA reads TGCAGTGCGCGGACTAGCGGGTTCTTCGGAGGCACAGATACGCAGTATTTT. Protein: CSARTSGFFGGTDTQYF.

This clonotype has a count of ten or more. The rearrangement uses TRBV2 and TRBJ1-1; 8 nucleotides line up with TRBD1. Trimming at V came to 4 bases and at J to 4 bases, leaving 5 bases not matched to a gene. CDR1 is SNHLY, CDR2 FYNNEI, per germline. The CDR3 extends over 14 amino acids. The CDR3 sequence is CASSADRVVTEAFF. The CDR3 nucleotides read TGTGCCAGCAGTGCGGACAGGGTAGTCACTGAAGCTTTCTTT.

This clonotype was counted many times. V usage is TRBV20-1 and J usage is TRBJ2-5; 11 positions match TRBD1. The CDR3 has 15 amino acids. Germline CDR1 is DFQATT and CDR2 is SNEGSKA (reference sequence). V shed 6 bases, J shed 4 bases, and the junction held 10 bases outside the gene matches. CDR3 amino acids: CSAETTGTGGETQYF. The CDR3 DNA follows: TGCAGTGCCGAAACTACCGGGACAGGGGGAGAGACCCAGTACTTC.

This clonotype occurred many times. This chain links TRBV5-1 with TRBJ1-4, with TRBD1 matching over 9 bases. V lost 2 bases, J lost 5 bases, and 10 bases stayed unmatched. The CDR3 totals 17 residues. CDR1 SGHRS and CDR2 YFSETQ come from the germline V gene. The CDR3 DNA follows: TGCGCCAGCAGCTTTTCCCCGGGACAGGGATCCAATGAAAAACTGTTTTTT. The encoded protein is CASSFSPGQGSNEKLFF.

This clonotype was seen repeatedly, ten times or more. The genes are TRBV9 and TRBJ2-7, with 8 positions matching TRBD2. The CDR3 has 16 amino acids. With 0 bases clipped from V and 2 bases from J, the junction kept 7 bases outside the gene matches. Per germline, CDR1 SGDLS and CDR2 YYNGEE. CDR3 in amino acids: CASSVGWSGSPYEQYF. For the CDR3, the DNA is TGTGCCAGCAGCGTAGGGTGGAGCGGGAGCCCCTACGAGCAGTACTTC.

This clonotype was seen ten or more times. The rearrangement links TRBV7-8 to TRBJ2-5; D gene unclear. The CDR3 length is 14 residues. Germline assignment: CDR1 SGHVS and CDR2 FQNEAQ. V lost 4 bases, J lost 1 base, and 10 bases lay in between. This CDR3 reads CASSYEEVQETQYF. CDR3 nucleotide sequence: TGTGCCAGCAGCTATGAAGAGGTCCAAGAGACCCAGTACTTC.

This clonotype was found many times. V is TRBV6-2 or TRBV6-3 and J is TRBJ2-5, with D hard to call. Deletions cut 6 bases from V and 1 base from J, with 15 bases between. The germline gives CDR1 MNHEY, CDR2 SVGEGT. The CDR3 is 15 amino acids. The CDR3 spells CASSPLGRSQETQYF. The CDR3 region has the DNA TGTGCCAGCAGCCCTCTCGGACGTTCCCAAGAGACCCAGTACTTC.

J is TRBJ1-3 and V is TRBV12-3 or TRBV12-4, with D possibly being TRBD1 (5 bases). The CDR3 is made up of 19 amino acids. The V end was cut by 2 bases, the J end by 4 bases, with 24 bases between. The CDR3 loop reads CASSLLFRPQSGAGNTIYF. Here the CDR3 DNA reads TGTGCCAGCAGTTTACTCTTCAGGCCCCAGTCCGGGGCCGGAAACACCATATATTTT.

This clonotype has ten or more counts. The rearrangement uses TRBV5-1 and TRBJ2-4; weak D call: TRBD1 (6 bases). This CDR3 has 17 residues. V lost 5 bases, J lost 6 bases, and 24 bases lay in between. Germline-derived CDR1 and CDR2 are SGHRS and YFSETQ. As DNA, the CDR3 is TGCGCCAGCAGACAGGGACGGGGAGATGATTTTAGAAACATTCAGTACTTC. Its translation is CASRQGRGDDFRNIQYF.

This clonotype has more than one count but fewer than ten. The rearrangement uses TRBV12-3 or TRBV12-4 and TRBJ2-5; 10 bases align to TRBD2. The CDR3 is made up of 17 amino acids. J was trimmed by 3 bases and V by 3 bases; bases with no gene match: 10. CDR3: CASSFASGGESKETQYF. CDR3 DNA: TGTGCCAGCAGTTTCGCTAGCGGGGGCGAGAGCAAAGAGACCCAGTACTTC.

The table lists this clonotype with many counts. The chain joins TRBV20-1 to TRBJ2-7, with 7 positions matching TRBD1. This CDR3 comprises 12 residues. Per the germline V gene, CDR1 is DFQATT and CDR2 is SNEGSKA (reference sequence). Germline trimming cut 4 bases from V and 9 bases from J; bases unmatched to any gene: 9. This CDR3 reads CSATDRVTSQYF. The DNA for the CDR3 is TGCAGTGCTACTGACAGGGTAACTTCGCAGTACTTC.

This clonotype was counted ten times or more. The CDR3 sequence is CASSQVQGREAFF. The CDR3 nucleotides are TGTGCCAGCAGCCAGGTACAGGGGAGGGAAGCTTTCTTT. V is TRBV4-2 and J is TRBJ1-1; 7 bases are a match to TRBD1. After removal of 3 bases from V and 8 bases from J, the junction contained 6 bases not matched to a gene. Germline V lookup: CDR1 LGHNA, CDR2 YNFKEQ. This CDR3 comprises 13 residues.

In its sample, this clonotype was seen many times. The genes are TRBV28 and TRBJ2-3; 8 positions match TRBD1. Losses at the gene ends were 3 bases for V and 6 bases for J; bases not matched to a gene: 5. Per germline, CDR1 MDHEN and CDR2 SYDVKM. The length of the CDR3 is 14 residues. The CDR3 region has the DNA TGTGCCAGCAGTTTCCAACACAGGGGGGATACGCAGTATTTT. Translating gives CASSFQHRGDTQYF.

This clonotype was observed a handful of times. The rearrangement uses TRBV7-9 and TRBJ1-2; the D gene is possibly TRBD1 (6 bases). Germline CDR1 reads SEHNR; CDR2 reads FQNEAQ (reference sequence). This CDR3 spans 15 amino acids. V lost 2 bases and J 0 bases, leaving 10 bases between the germline ends. The CDR3 loop is CASSLSAGANYGYTF. The CDR3 DNA reads as TGTGCCAGCAGCTTATCGGCAGGGGCTAACTATGGCTACACCTTC.

Many counts were recorded for this clonotype. This chain connects TRBV5-1 to TRBJ2-5; D is ambiguous. Germline CDR1 SGHRS, CDR2 YFSETQ. V gave up 0 bases and J gave up 4 bases, with 4 bases separating them. The CDR3 totals 12 residues. The CDR3 spells CASSLATETQYF. The CDR3 nucleotides are TGCGCCAGCAGCTTGGCCACAGAGACCCAGTACTTC. Drawing the rest from reference TRBV5-1 and TRBJ2-5, the complete variable domain is KAGVTQTPRYLIKTRGQQVTLSCSPISGHRSVSWYQQTPGQGLQFLFEYFSETQRNKGNFPGRFSGRQFSNSRSEMNVSTLELGDSALYLCASSLATETQYFGPGTRLLVL.

In this sample, this clonotype turned up many times. The chain joins TRBV5-1 to TRBJ2-2; no clear D. The length of the CDR3 is 15 residues. CDR1 and CDR2 from the germline V gene are SGHRS and YFSETQ. V shed 0 bases and J shed 4 bases, with 10 bases lying between them. Here the CDR3 DNA reads TGCGCCAGCAGCTTGGACATAGGTTCCACCGGGGAGCTGTTTTTT. Its protein product is CASSLDIGSTGELFF.

This clonotype was seen ten or more times. The CDR3 region is CAISAPDIDEQFF. The CDR3 DNA reads TGTGCCATCAGTGCACCCGACATAGATGAGCAGTTCTTC. This chain links TRBV10-3 with TRBJ2-1; the D is unclear. Per the germline V gene, CDR1 is ENHRY and CDR2 is SYGVKD. The CDR3 is made up of 13 amino acids. Trimming removed 4 bases at V and 8 bases at J, with 12 bases between.